These 2 T cell receptor beta chains originate from one sample sequenced in a study of blood T cell repertoires in COVID-19. Here immunoSEQ multiplex PCR was the method, and the copy in TCRdb shows in-frame clones only, minus some. The sample has about 88,000 clones; roughly 89% are singletons. The sample taken for sequencing was peripheral blood. Every receptor here comes from a woman aged 55-69 years with COVID-19, enrolled during active disease.

This rearrangement joins TRBV7-2 to TRBJ2-2; maybe TRBD2 (5 bases). CDR3 length: 13 amino acids. V was shortened by 3 bases and J by 7 bases, with 9 bases between the two germline ends. CDR1 and CDR2 (germline): SGHTA, FQGNSA. DNA for the CDR3: TGTGCCAGCAGCTTCCAGGAGGTCGGGGAGCTGTTTTTT. Amino acids: CASSFQEVGELFF.

This sequence joins TRBV11-2 and TRBJ2-1; 11 nucleotides line up with TRBD2. Looked up from germline, CDR1 is SGHAT and CDR2 is FQNNGV. V lost 4 bases, J lost 10 bases, and 9 bases stayed unmatched. The CDR3 length is 15 residues. The DNA for the CDR3 is TGTGCCAGCAGCTGGCGAGTAGCGGGGGGGCCGGAGCAGTTCTTC. This encodes CASSWRVAGGPEQFF.